The entry that follows covers one TCR beta chain sequence. Trimming removed 3 bases at V and 3 bases at J, with 17 bases between. This CDR3 comprises 16 residues. The germline V gene encodes CDR1 SEHNR and CDR2 FQNEAQ (reference sequence). These data come from a study of blood T cell repertoires in COVID-19. The table came from immunoSEQ multiplex PCR; TCRdb's copy has only in-frame clones and leaves some out. The data show roughly 150,000 clones, with about 80% seen just once and approximately 19% held by the top ten. Material: peripheral blood. The clonotype originates from a woman older than 75 with acute or convalescent COVID-19. This sequence joins TRBV7-9 and TRBJ2-5, with TRBD2 as a possible D gene (5 bases). CDR3 nucleotide sequence: TGTGCCAGCAGCTTTTCGGTAGCGAACTTAAAAGAGACCCAGTACTTC. Its protein product is CASSFSVANLKETQYF.